These 12 T cell receptor beta chains originate from one sample sequenced in a study of T cell repertoires in cytomegalovirus infection. TCRdb reprocessed the reads with MiXCR, giving one entry per CDR3 protein. The data show about a million distinct CDR3 sequences, around 29% seen once. These TCRs are of unknown antigen specificity. The starting material was cultured CD8+ T cells from PBMCs, obtained from culture after CMV antigen stimulation. These receptors came from a human donor in good health (CMV status not recorded). Some clones in this sample may be carry-over from other donors' samples.

The chain has TRBV20-1 and TRBJ2-1; TRBD1 matches 7 bases. There are 15 residues in the CDR3. Germline CDR1 is DFQATT and CDR2 is SNEGSKA (reference sequence). The junction had 12 bases not matched to a gene; V was cut back by 2 bases and J by 8 bases. The CDR3 here is CSARLDRALFDEQFF. For the CDR3, the DNA is TGCAGTGCTAGACTCGACAGGGCCCTTTTCGATGAGCAGTTCTTC.

CDR3 residues: CASSSGADGYTF. The DNA for the CDR3 is TGTGCCAGCAGTTCCGGGGCCGATGGCTACACCTTC. V usage is TRBV12-3 or TRBV12-4 and J usage is TRBJ1-2, with D maybe TRBD1 (5 bases). The length of the CDR3 is 12 residues. V lost 4 bases to trimming and J lost 6 bases, with 9 bases between them.

V and J are TRBV12-5 and TRBJ2-3; the D is unclear. Looked up from germline, CDR1 is LGHNT and CDR2 is FRNRAP. Trimming shortened V by 5 bases and J by 1 base, and 7 bases separated the two germline ends. This CDR3 has 13 residues. Here the CDR3 DNA reads TGTGCTAGTGGTGGACCTGGCACAGATACGCAGTATTTT. As protein: CASGGPGTDTQYF.

This clonotype was recorded a few times. This chain links TRBV5-1 with TRBJ1-4; D might be TRBD1 (6 bases). Trimming shortened V by 4 bases and J by 7 bases, and 20 bases separated the two germline ends. The germline CDR1 and CDR2 sequences are SGHRS and YFSETQ. This CDR3 contains 16 residues. This CDR3 is CASSPPQGAGGEKLFF. The CDR3 DNA reads as TGCGCCAGCAGCCCACCACAGGGAGCCGGTGGTGAAAAACTGTTTTTT. Looking up the rest from reference TRBV5-1 and TRBJ1-4 gives the full variable domain: KAGVTQTPRYLIKTRGQQVTLSCSPISGHRSVSWYQQTPGQGLQFLFEYFSETQRNKGNFPGRFSGRQFSNSRSEMNVSTLELGDSALYLCASSPPQGAGGEKLFFGSGTQLSVL.

Only a few counts were recorded for this clonotype. The rearrangement uses TRBV6-2 or TRBV6-3 and TRBJ2-7; the match to TRBD1 covers 8 bases. Germline-derived CDR1 and CDR2 are MNHEY and SVGEGT. The V segment lost 2 bases and the J segment 3 bases; nucleotides outside the gene matches: 12. This CDR3 spans 17 amino acids. CDR3 protein: CASSYLRFGQGGYEQYV. The CDR3 coding sequence is TGTGCCAGCAGTTACCTACGATTCGGACAGGGTGGCTACGAGCAGTACGTC.

This clonotype occurred a few times. This chain connects TRBV6-1 to TRBJ1-5; maybe TRBD1 (6 bases). The length of the CDR3 is 15 residues. The germline V gene has CDR1 MNHNS and CDR2 SASEGT. V lost 4 bases and J 3 bases, leaving 13 bases between the germline ends. The CDR3 region has the DNA TGTGCCAGCAGTGTTTCGGACAGCCTCAATCAGCCCCAGCATTTT. Amino acid sequence: CASSVSDSLNQPQHF.

This clonotype was detected only a few times. The chain recombines TRBV4-1 with TRBJ2-5, with D possibly matching TRBD1 (6 bases). V lost 0 bases, J lost 4 bases, and 15 bases lay in between. The CDR3 has 16 amino acids. Germline values: CDR1 MGHRA, CDR2 YSYEKL. For the CDR3, the DNA is TGCGCCAGCAGCCAAGATTATCACCAGGGGCGAGAGACCCAGTACTTC. It codes for CASSQDYHQGRETQYF.

The table lists this clonotype with a few counts. V gene TRBV4-1 combines with J gene TRBJ2-5; 9 bases agree with TRBD2. The CDR3 loop spans 16 amino acids. The V segment lost 4 bases and the J segment 4 bases; nucleotides outside the gene matches: 10. CDR1 is MGHRA and CDR2 is YSYEKL in the germline V gene. DNA of the CDR3: TGCGCCAGCAGCCCCCCGGGGGTAGCGGGGGTAGAGACCCAGTACTTC. It is translated as CASSPPGVAGVETQYF.

The table lists this clonotype with a few counts. The chain links TRBV2 to TRBJ2-3; the match to TRBD1 covers 7 bases. CDR3 length equals 17 residues. The ends lost 0 bases at V and 2 bases at J; junction bases unmatched: 8. Germline assignment: CDR1 SNHLY and CDR2 FYNNEI. DNA of the CDR3: TGTGCCAGCAGTGAAGCTCTTGACAGGGAAGACACAGATACGCAGTATTTT. This encodes CASSEALDREDTDTQYF.

The chain joins TRBV19 to TRBJ2-7; D is uncertain. Germline V lookup: CDR1 LNHDA, CDR2 SQIVND (reference sequence). Trimming left V 5 bases short and J 3 bases short, with 11 bases between. The CDR3 has 13 amino acids. For the CDR3, the DNA is TGTGCCAGTAGTTCAGACCCCCTCTACGAGCAGTACTTC. Translated: CASSSDPLYEQYF.

The table lists this clonotype with a few counts. The chain uses TRBV7-2 and TRBJ1-5; unclear D gene. Trimming removed 3 bases from V and 9 bases from J, with 9 bases in between. The CDR3 is 12 amino acids. Per the germline V gene, CDR1 is SGHTA and CDR2 is FQGNSA. The CDR3 loop is CASSLTKRPQHF. CDR3 DNA sequence: TGTGCCAGCAGCTTGACGAAGAGGCCCCAGCATTTT.

The rearrangement joins TRBV5-4 to TRBJ2-1, with D tentatively TRBD2 (5 bases). CDR1 and CDR2 (germline): SGHNT, YYREEE (reference sequence). There are 15 residues in the CDR3. V lost 2 bases and J 8 bases, leaving 17 bases between the germline ends. In nucleotides, the CDR3 is TGTGCCAGCAGCTTCGGGATACCCCGTTCCGATGAGCAGTTCTTC. This gives the protein CASSFGIPRSDEQFF.